This T cell receptor (beta chain) originates from a study of T cell changes during pregnancy in multiple sclerosis. The CDR3 has 14 amino acids. Trimming pared 3 bases from V and 3 bases from J, leaving 11 bases between. The germline CDR1 and CDR2 sequences are WNHNN and SYGVQD (reference sequence). The method was immunoSEQ multiplex PCR; TCRdb's version includes in-frame clones alone and lacks a portion of them. The data contain approximately 50,000 clones, less than 95% of them singletons. The sample here was peripheral blood, taken in the third trimester of pregnancy. The V and J genes are TRBV10-1 and TRBJ1-2; maybe TRBD1 (6 bases). The sequence was collected from a female donor in good health, enrolled as a control in a pregnancy study. CDR3 sequence reads: CASSEQGIHYGYTF. CDR3 in DNA: TGCGCCAGCAGTGAACAGGGAATTCACTATGGCTACACCTTC.